Given below is one T cell receptor beta chain in context. The antigen remains undetermined. The sample comes from a study of cytomegalovirus exposure and HLA in healthy donors. The PCR was carried out with 60 Vbeta primers and 13 Jbeta primers. Repertoires were generated with immunoSEQ multiplex PCR, while TCRdb's copy carries only in-frame clones and drops some. The sample has roughly 140,000 clones, over 75% seen once. Study results and caveats: Many donors shared some public TCRs, even though most TCR sequences were rare. Being productive about 87% or about 30% of the time was typical of most TCR beta V segments in an earlier analysis.

The receptor was derived from a male donor in good health and CMV-seronegative. Material for sequencing was PBMCs.

CDR3 sequence (DNA): TGTGCCAGTAGTTCGATAACAGTTACCGGTCAGCCCCAGCATTTT. It specifies CASSSITVTGQPQHF. The rearrangement joins TRBV19 to TRBJ1-5, with D uncertain. The length of the CDR3 is 15 residues. V was pared by 5 bases and J by 6 bases, with 17 bases between. Germline V gives CDR1 LNHDA, CDR2 SQIVND (reference sequence).